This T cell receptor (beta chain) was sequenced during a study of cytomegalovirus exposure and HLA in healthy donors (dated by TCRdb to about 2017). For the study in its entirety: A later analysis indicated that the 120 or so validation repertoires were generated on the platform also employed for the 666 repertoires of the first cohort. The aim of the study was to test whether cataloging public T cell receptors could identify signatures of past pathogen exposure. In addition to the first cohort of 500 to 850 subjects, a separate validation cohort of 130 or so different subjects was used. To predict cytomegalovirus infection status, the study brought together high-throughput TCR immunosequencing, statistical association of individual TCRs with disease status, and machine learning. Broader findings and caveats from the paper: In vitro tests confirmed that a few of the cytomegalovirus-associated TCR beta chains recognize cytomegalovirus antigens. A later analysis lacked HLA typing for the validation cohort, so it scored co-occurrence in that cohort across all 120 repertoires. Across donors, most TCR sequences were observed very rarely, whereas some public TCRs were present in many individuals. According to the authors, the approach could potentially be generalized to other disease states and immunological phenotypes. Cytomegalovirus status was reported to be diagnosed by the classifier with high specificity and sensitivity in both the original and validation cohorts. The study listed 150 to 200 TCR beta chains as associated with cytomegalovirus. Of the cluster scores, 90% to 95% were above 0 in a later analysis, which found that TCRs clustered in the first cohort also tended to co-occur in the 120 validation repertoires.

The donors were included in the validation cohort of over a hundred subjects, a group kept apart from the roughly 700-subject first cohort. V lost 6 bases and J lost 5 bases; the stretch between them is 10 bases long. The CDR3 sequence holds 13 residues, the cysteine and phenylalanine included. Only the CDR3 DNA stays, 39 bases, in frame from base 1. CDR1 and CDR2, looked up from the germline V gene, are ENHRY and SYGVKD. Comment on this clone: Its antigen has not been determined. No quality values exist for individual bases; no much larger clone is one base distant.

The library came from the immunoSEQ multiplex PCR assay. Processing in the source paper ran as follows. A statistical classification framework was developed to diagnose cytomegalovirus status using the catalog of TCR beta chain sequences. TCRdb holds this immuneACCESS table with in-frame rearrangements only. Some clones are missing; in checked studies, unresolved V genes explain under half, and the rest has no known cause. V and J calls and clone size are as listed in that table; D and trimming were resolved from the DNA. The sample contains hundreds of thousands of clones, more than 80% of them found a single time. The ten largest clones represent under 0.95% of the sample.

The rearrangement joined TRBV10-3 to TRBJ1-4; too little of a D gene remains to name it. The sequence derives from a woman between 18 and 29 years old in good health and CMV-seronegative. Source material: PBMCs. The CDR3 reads CAISSLPNEKLFF. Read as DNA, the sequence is TGTGCCATCAGCTCCCTTCCGAATGAAAAACTGTTTTTT.